Reported below is one T cell receptor (beta chain). Repertoires were generated with immunoSEQ multiplex PCR, while TCRdb's copy carries only in-frame clones and drops some. The table lists under 9,000 clones, roughly 84% of them singletons. This CDR3 spans 15 amino acids. Trimming cost V 5 bases and J 2 bases; bases outside gene matches: 9. From germline, CDR1 is LNHDA and CDR2 SQIVND (reference sequence). The sample comes from a study of blood T cell repertoires in COVID-19. The source is a human donor in a cohort sampled during active COVID-19. This chain joins TRBV19 and TRBJ2-7; 7 bases match TRBD1. Sequencing was performed on peripheral blood. The CDR3 DNA reads TGTGCCAGTAGTTCCGAGGACAGGACCACCTACGAGCAGTACTTC. It codes for CASSSEDRTTYEQYF.